The 24 T cell receptor beta chains reported below all come from one sample, sequenced in a study of regulatory T cells in long-lasting Graves disease. Time point given: newly diagnosed GD, antithyroid drugs for less than 3 months. Making the TCR library involved RNA that had been extracted from PBMCs. For TCR beta, libraries came from iRepertoire HTBI primers and Arm-PCR of CDR3 regions. TCRdb used MiXCR to reprocess the multiplex PCR reads, holding one entry per CDR3 protein. The sample carries a few hundred thousand distinct CDR3 sequences, roughly 15% recorded once. This same sample was also part of a study on T cells in Graves' hyperthyroidism and ophthalmopathy.

The sample consisted of peripheral blood mononuclear cells (PBMCs), taken at new diagnosis, from a patient treated with antithyroid drugs. These receptors all come from a woman aged 18-29 years with Graves disease.

This clonotype appeared many times. The V and J genes are TRBV11-2 and TRBJ2-7; either TRBD1 or TRBD2 may supply D (5 bases each). The germline gives CDR1 SGHAT, CDR2 FQNNGV. The CDR3 sequence is 14 residues long. V gave up 5 bases and J gave up 4 bases, with 15 bases separating them. CDR3 sequence reads: CASSKGPQVYEQYF. In DNA form, the CDR3 reads TGTGCCAGCAGCAAGGGACCACAGGTGTACGAGCAGTACTTC.

This clonotype occurred many times. Here the CDR3 reads CASSWPAGGPSTGELFF. The CDR3 DNA sequence: TGTGCCAGCAGTTGGCCGGCGGGAGGGCCGAGCACCGGGGAGCTGTTTTTT. The chain couples TRBV12-3 or TRBV12-4 to TRBJ2-2, with 9 bases that match TRBD2. The V gene end was trimmed by 4 bases and the J gene end by 4 bases; junction bases not matched to a gene: 10. This CDR3 region has 17 residues.

This clonotype was seen a handful of times. V usage is TRBV2 and J usage is TRBJ1-6; D is ambiguous. Germline V gene data show CDR1 as SNHLY and CDR2 as FYNNEI. The V end was cut by 4 bases, the J end by 6 bases, with 7 bases between. The CDR3 is made up of 13 amino acids. CDR3 in amino acids: CASSATFNSPLHF. The CDR3 nucleotides are TGTGCCAGCAGTGCCACCTTTAATTCACCCCTCCACTTT. The full variable domain, rest sourced from reference TRBV2 and TRBJ1-6, is EPEVTQTPSHQVTQMGQEVILRCVPISNHLYFYWYRQILGQKVEFLVSFYNNEISEKSEIFDDQFSVERPDGSNFTLKIRSTKLEDSAMYFCASSATFNSPLHFGNGTRLTVT.

V gene TRBV29-1 combines with J gene TRBJ2-3, with TRBD2 matching over 8 bases. Germline CDR1 is SQVTM and CDR2 is ANQGSEA. The V segment lost 0 bases and the J segment 6 bases; nucleotides outside the gene matches: 8. The CDR3 runs 15 residues. For the CDR3, the DNA is TGCAGCGTTGAAGAAACTAGCGGCCCTTGGGATACGCAGTATTTT. Protein product: CSVEETSGPWDTQYF.

This clonotype was observed at least ten times. DNA of the CDR3: TGTGCCAGCAGCTTCTTACCTCAGGGTACCCACGAGCAGTACTTC. Amino acid sequence: CASSFLPQGTHEQYF. This rearrangement joins TRBV11-3 to TRBJ2-7, with a weak D call TRBD1 (5 bases). CDR3 length equals 15 residues. The V end was cut by 3 bases, the J end by 5 bases, with 17 bases between. Germline CDR1 reads SGHNT; CDR2 reads YENEEA.

This clonotype came up a few times. The CDR3 loop is CASSLSLGPHQPQHF. The CDR3 coding sequence is TGTGCCAGCAGCTTATCGCTGGGACCGCATCAGCCCCAGCATTTT. The chain uses TRBV7-2 and TRBJ1-5; the D gene is possibly TRBD1 (5 bases). The CDR3 runs to 15 residues. Germline CDR1 SGHTA, CDR2 FQGNSA. Trimming shortened V by 2 bases and J by 5 bases, and 13 bases separated the two germline ends.

This clonotype has a handful of counts. This chain uses TRBV18 with TRBJ2-2; 9 nucleotides agree with TRBD2. This CDR3 region has 17 residues. Germline CDR1 is KGHSH and CDR2 is LQKENI. V was clipped by 0 bases and J by 0 bases; unmatched bases: 2. CDR3 protein: CASSPPGTSTNTGELFF. The CDR3 DNA is TGTGCCAGCTCACCACCCGGGACTAGCACGAACACCGGGGAGCTGTTTTTT.

The rearrangement uses TRBV6-1 and TRBJ2-2; 8 bases are a match to TRBD1. Germline V lookup: CDR1 MNHNS, CDR2 SASEGT. Losses at the gene ends were 5 bases for V and 4 bases for J; bases not matched to a gene: 9. The CDR3 runs 16 residues. The CDR3 coding sequence is TGTGCCAGCAGTCTTTGGACAGGGAAACTCACCGGGGAGCTGTTTTTT. This gives the protein CASSLWTGKLTGELFF.

This clonotype has ten or more counts. CDR3 nucleotide sequence: TGCAGCGTTGGGGGCAGGGGGACAGGATACGAAGCTTTCTTT. Residues: CSVGGRGTGYEAFF. The chain couples TRBV29-1 to TRBJ1-1, with 8 bases fitting TRBD1. CDR1 and CDR2 from the germline V gene are SQVTM and ANQGSEA. V was clipped by 4 bases and J by 8 bases; unmatched bases: 12. This CDR3 has 14 residues. Full variable domain (missing parts from reference TRBV29-1 and TRBJ1-1): SAVISQKPSRDICQRGTSLTIQCQVDSQVTMMFWYRQQPGQSLTLIATANQGSEATYESGFVIDKFPISRPNLTFSTLTVSNMSPEDSSIYLCSVGGRGTGYEAFFGQGTRLTVV.

The chain has TRBV7-9 and TRBJ1-2; 7 bases align to TRBD1. V lost 5 bases, J lost 6 bases, and 9 bases stayed unmatched. Germline CDR1 and CDR2: SEHNR and FQNEAQ (reference sequence). This CDR3 spans 14 amino acids. The CDR3 spells CASSPGQVANGYTF. CDR3 bases: TGTGCCAGCAGCCCTGGACAGGTCGCGAATGGCTACACCTTC. The full variable domain, its missing parts supplied by reference TRBV7-9 and TRBJ1-2, is DTGVSQNPRHKITKRGQNVTFRCDPISEHNRLYWYRQTLGQGPEFLTYFQNEAQLEKSRLLSDRFSAERPKGSFSTLEIQRTEQGDSAMYLCASSPGQVANGYTFGSGTRLTVV.

V and J are TRBV20-1 and TRBJ2-3; 8 bases fit TRBD2. The CDR3 is 14 residues long. The germline CDR1 and CDR2 sequences are DFQATT and SNEGSKA (reference sequence). Losses at the gene ends were 8 bases for V and 1 base for J; bases not matched to a gene: 8. The CDR3 is CSSHSGVGTDTQYF. CDR3 coding DNA: TGCAGTTCTCATAGCGGGGTGGGCACAGATACGCAGTATTTT.

The chain joins TRBV7-3 to TRBJ2-1; 15 positions match TRBD2. Losses at the gene ends were 2 bases for V and 5 bases for J; bases not matched to a gene: 7. The V gene's germline CDR1 is SGHTA and CDR2 FQGTGA. This CDR3 has 18 residues. CDR3 region: CASSLSRTSGRGDNEQFF. The CDR3 bases are TGTGCCAGCAGCTTATCCAGGACTAGCGGGAGGGGCGACAATGAGCAGTTCTTC.

This clonotype was picked up a small number of times. V gene TRBV7-9 combines with J gene TRBJ1-1; a weak D match, TRBD1 (5 bases). The length of the CDR3 is 14 residues. The V end was cut by 1 base, the J end by 3 bases, with 9 bases between. The germline gives CDR1 SEHNR, CDR2 FQNEAQ (reference sequence). The CDR3 DNA sequence: TGTGCCAGCAGCTTAGTGGAGGGACACACTGAAGCTTTCTTT. This encodes CASSLVEGHTEAFF.

The V call is TRBV6-2 or TRBV6-3, the J call TRBJ2-1; D unresolved. Looked up from germline, CDR1 is MNHEY and CDR2 is SVGEGT. Between the trimmed V and J ends, which lost 7 bases and 5 bases, there was a span of 12 bases. The CDR3 contains 13 residues. CDR3 sequence (DNA): TGTGCCAGCATTAAGGCAGGAGACAATGAGCAGTTCTTC. Its protein product is CASIKAGDNEQFF.

This clonotype has ten or more counts. The rearrangement joins TRBV20-1 to TRBJ2-3; D not resolved. Trimming took 3 bases from V and 4 from J, leaving 11 bases between them. The CDR3 has 13 residues. Germline assignment: CDR1 DFQATT and CDR2 SNEGSKA (reference sequence). CDR3 nucleotide sequence: TGCAGTGCTAGGCCCGGGCTGGCAGATACGCAGTATTTT. Translation gives CSARPGLADTQYF.

The table lists this clonotype with a few counts. This rearrangement joins TRBV9 to TRBJ2-7; D unclear. The germline V gene has CDR1 SGDLS and CDR2 YYNGEE. The CDR3 runs 13 residues. V shed 3 bases and J shed 5 bases, with 12 bases lying between them. The CDR3 region has the DNA TGTGCCAGCAGCGCTGACGTTGCCAACGAGCAGTACTTC. This sequence encodes CASSADVANEQYF.

Comments on this clonotype: Likely a read error: the CDR3 ends without its conserved phenylalanine or tryptophan. It is unclear where the CDR3 begins or ends on the DNA, so no DNA is shown, and the CDR3 is as TCRdb lists it. The V gene is TRBV7-8, the J gene TRBJ2-7; the table's D call TRBD1 went unverified against the DNA. The CDR3 is 16 residues long, counting both termini. Germline V gene data show CDR1 as SGHVS and CDR2 as FQNEAQ. The CDR3 region is CASIPDEGGRYYEEYL.

V usage is TRBV24-1 and J usage is TRBJ1-2; D not resolved. Germline V lookup: CDR1 KGHDR, CDR2 SFDVKD. The V end was cut by 5 bases, the J end by 4 bases, with 7 bases between. The CDR3 covers 12 residues. The CDR3 bases are TGTGCCACCAGTGCGCAGACCTATGGCTACACCTTC. This sequence encodes CATSAQTYGYTF.

This clonotype was picked up many times. The chain joins TRBV11-3 to TRBJ2-1, with 8 bases identical to TRBD2. TRBJ2-5 explains the end of the DNA better; the J call may be wrong. The germline V gene encodes CDR1 SGHNT and CDR2 YENEEA. The CDR3 runs to 17 residues. The CDR3 is CASSLKLSERGRETQYF. In nucleotides, the CDR3 is TGTGCCAGCAGCTTAAAACTCTCTGAGCGGGGGCGGGAGACCCAGTACTTC.

This clonotype was recorded many times. The genes are TRBV20-1 and TRBJ1-2; the D is unclear. Deletions cut 0 bases from V and 5 bases from J, with 1 base between. CDR3 size: 10 residues. Germline CDR1 reads DFQATT; CDR2 reads SNEGSKA (reference sequence). CDR3 nucleotide sequence: TGCAGTGCTAGAGAGTATGGCTACACCTTC. This codes for CSAREYGYTF.

This clonotype was picked up many times. The chain joins TRBV20-1 to TRBJ2-1, with TRBD2 identical over 9 bases. The length of the CDR3 is 15 residues. The germline V gene encodes CDR1 DFQATT and CDR2 SNEGSKA (reference sequence). V shed 6 bases, J shed 5 bases, and the junction held 11 bases outside the gene matches. The CDR3 coding sequence is TGCAGTGCCCCTCCCGGGACTAGCCGAGACAATGAGCAGTTCTTC. Amino acid sequence: CSAPPGTSRDNEQFF.

At least ten counts were recorded for this clonotype. The chain recombines TRBV4-1 with TRBJ1-5, with D maybe TRBD1 (6 bases). Between the trimmed V and J ends, which lost 6 bases and 5 bases, there was a span of 20 bases. From germline, CDR1 is MGHRA and CDR2 YSYEKL. This CDR3 spans 16 amino acids. CDR3 sequence (DNA): TGCGCCAGCAGGAACTGGGTACAGGGTCGTGATCAGCCCCAGCATTTT. This translates into CASRNWVQGRDQPQHF.

The rearrangement uses TRBV12-3 or TRBV12-4 and TRBJ1-1; a weak D match, TRBD1 (5 bases). With 5 bases removed from V and 4 bases from J, the gap between germline ends came to 20 bases. CDR3 length: 16 residues. CDR3 amino acids: CASSRRQGQGSTEAFF. DNA for the CDR3: TGTGCCAGCAGTCGAAGGCAGGGCCAAGGGAGCACTGAAGCTTTCTTT.

The chain joins TRBV6-2 or TRBV6-3 to TRBJ2-1; TRBD2 is a possible D gene (5 bases). The germline gives CDR1 MNHEY, CDR2 SVGEGT. The CDR3 totals 13 residues. V was cut by 5 bases and J by 4 bases, with 9 bases left in between. In nucleotides, the CDR3 is TGTGCCAGCAGTGGCGGGTTTTACAATGAGCAGTTCTTC. As protein: CASSGGFYNEQFF.